The present TCR beta chain was sequenced within a study of blood T cell repertoires in COVID-19. Turning to the study itself: From the United States, Italy and Spain came samples of acute and convalescent COVID-19. Sources were T cells, B-cell-depleted T cells, or PBMCs; the material itself was cDNA or gDNA.

The CDR3 consists of 16 residues. V dropped 5 bases and J dropped 0; count of bases not matched to a gene: 8. Germline V gene sequence: CDR1 SGHTA, CDR2 FQGNSA. TCRdb keeps only in-frame clones here, not all; method: immunoSEQ multiplex PCR. The sample shows approximately 140,000 clones, over 80% of them seen only once. Followed longitudinally, the Seattle patients had been enrolled during active infection. V gene TRBV7-2 combines with J gene TRBJ1-1, with 8 positions matching TRBD1. This TCR was sampled from a man in his thirties or forties with COVID-19, enrolled during active disease. The material sequenced was peripheral blood. As DNA, the CDR3 is TGTGCCAGCAGCAATAGGGACAGGACTATGAACACTGAAGCTTTCTTT. Its protein is CASSNRDRTMNTEAFF.